This T cell receptor (beta chain) was retrieved from a study of human T cells and chemical hapten exposure. Study in general: Sensitization used 2% DPC on 2 cm by 2 cm upper inner arm skin.

TCRdb processed the RACE reads anew with MiXCR; each CDR3 protein has one entry. The sample lists some 180,000 distinct CDR3 sequences, approximately 20% seen once, with under 7.5% in the top ten. This clonotype was seen only a few times. Its antigen is not identified. Study-level findings and limits: No shift was seen in TCRs above 1 in 1000 frequency with DPC sensitization. Patch test scores rose with PT1 expanded TCR counts, a positive correlation.

The ends were cut back, 2 bases at V and 6 bases at J, with 10 bases in the middle. The CDR3 spans 13 residues. The germline CDR1 and CDR2 sequences are MNHNY and SVGAGI (reference sequence). Time point noted: patch test 1, 2 weeks after DPC sensitization. Treatment defined: therapeutic diphenylcyclopropenone sensitization with weekly scalp DPC. Total RNA was extracted from unfractionated whole blood. The sample was whole blood, taken in connection with sensitization to the hapten diphenylcyclopropenone (DPC). J is TRBJ1-1 and V is TRBV6-6; the D is unclear. The clonotype comes from a woman aged 50 to 65 with alopecia areata. Some clones in this sample may be carry-over from other donors' samples. The CDR3 DNA is TGTGCCAGCAGTTACCCTGGTGGAGCTGAAGCTTTCTTT. Translated: CASSYPGGAEAFF.